This TCR beta chain was profiled in a study of shared clonotypes between healthy human individuals (dated by TCRdb to 2019 to 2021). Turning to the overall study: A few men and a couple of women, aged 18 to 49 years, made up the cohort. For each donor, CD4 naive and CD4 memory were each run on three plates, CD8 naive on two plates, and CD8 memory on one plate. To estimate repertoire size and how much clonotypes are shared between individuals, the study performed deep sequencing of blood TCR repertoires from about five healthy adults. Libraries were prepared and TCR repertoires were sequenced by different laboratories using diverse techniques, in order to increase sequencing depth and limit assay-specific biases. Each donor's leukapheresis produced roughly between about 0.85 and 10 billion PBMCs. Broader findings and caveats from the paper: Rarefaction of sorted-subset datasets indicated incomplete sequencing despite the large sequencing depth. The genetic and exposure-history diversity represented was limited by the small number of donors. About 5% of naive CD4, 3% to 4% of naive CD8, about 2.1% of memory CD4, and approximately 0.39% of memory CD8 clonotypes were shared across several donors. Compared with non-shared clonotypes, clonotypes shared by all four sorted-subset donors had higher generation probabilities. Estimated clonotype richness was generally larger for naive than for memory subsets. Pairwise subsampling indicated that sequencing depth was expected to affect the degree of clonotype sharing among donors. Sampling was limited to blood, and TCR repertoires in tissue likely differ from TCR repertoires in blood.

TCR CDR3 regions were amplified from genomic DNA by multiplex PCR using the deep immunoSEQ assay. Extracted genomic DNA from each cell subset was distributed evenly across all wells of several immunoSEQ 96-well plates, and each plate was treated as a replicate. Each replicate PCR for sorted subsets received roughly 0.2 ug genomic DNA, equal to about 30,000 T cell genomes. Purified libraries were measured with a Qubit 3.0 fluorometer, size-checked on a Bioanalyzer 2100, and measured again with the KAPA Library Quantification kit. Each immunoSEQ 96-well plate was sequenced on its own single-read 150-cycle Illumina NextSeq 550 flow cell. In the source study's methods: Because the immunoSEQ output held only junctional sequences and lacked quality scores, the filtering could not match the filtering applied to full-length reads. Sequences were annotated with PyIR, a Python wrapper for IgBLAST v1.9, and V/J genes and CDR3 were assigned using IMGT germline references. Any read was removed if the V/J assignment was weak (E-value above 1e-6), the CDR3 was missing, or the read contained stop codons, out-of-frame junctions, or ambiguous translated residues. V3J clonotypes were defined as sequences sharing the same inferred V gene, J gene, and CDR3 amino acid sequence. To compute the percentage overlap between repertoires, the number of shared unique clonotypes was divided by the size of the smaller repertoire. Three approaches were used to assess repertoire richness: RTK rarefaction, the Chao1 estimator, and Recon v2.1 estimates of unobserved clonotypes. Generation probabilities for all TCRbeta clonotypes obtained by the gDNA method from a handful of donors were computed using OLGA. This immuneACCESS table, as held by TCRdb, lists in-frame sequences with V and J called but not all clones. Of the missing ones, under half trace to an unresolved V gene in checked studies; the others have no known cause. The V and J calls and the clone size are those of that table, but D and trimming were determined from the DNA. Here the sample has millions of clones; approximately 95% occur a single time. 0.85% to 1.3% of the sample comes from the top ten.

With regard to this clone: Its antigen specificity is not known. Within one base of it there is no much larger clone, and no base qualities were kept.

The CDR3 contains 13 residues, cysteine and phenylalanine counted. CDR3 DNA is the only sequence kept; it has 39 bases, read in frame from the first base. Based on the germline V gene (reference sequence), the CDR1 and CDR2 sequences are LNHDA and SQIVND. Relative to germline, V is 5 bases shorter and J is 6 bases shorter, with 13 bases between their ends. CD8 naive samples were CD45RO-negative cells positively selected for CCR7, giving a CD45RA+CCR7+ population that excluded TemRA cells. The donors were healthy, HIV-negative adults with no recently reported acute infections or vaccinations. Only Caucasian adults living in Nashville, Tennessee, USA were represented among the donors. Blood was collected by leukapheresis, and PBMCs were isolated by Ficoll-Histopaque density gradient centrifugation and then cryopreserved in liquid nitrogen vapor phase. Analytical flow cytometry was used to check the purity and quantity of each magnetically sorted T cell population. From each sorted fraction, genomic DNA was isolated and quantified by UV absorbance on a Nanodrop 2000c.

Sequencing input: naive CD8+ T cells sorted from blood. The meaning of the sample's cell subset or site label: CD45RA+CCR7+. This TCR came from a man aged 18 to 35 in good health. The V gene is TRBV19 and the J gene is TRBJ1-1, with the D segment identity uncertain. CDR3 loop: CASSPAGSPEAFF. The DNA reads TGTGCCAGTAGTCCAGCGGGTTCCCCTGAAGCTTTCTTT.